This record concerns one T cell receptor beta chain sequence. Its target is unknown. The V end was cut by 2 bases, the J end by 7 bases, with 8 bases between. The CDR3 length is 13 residues. Germline V gene data show CDR1 as MNHEY and CDR2 as SVGAGI. The sample belongs to a study of radiation and T cells in renal cell carcinoma. The sample's time point: blood 4 weeks post-SBRT, at nephrectomy. Treatment described: 15 Gy SBRT to primary tumor, nephrectomy 4 weeks later. Nephrectomy followed 15 Gy stereotactic body radiation by 4 weeks. The patient's renal cell carcinoma had clear cell pathology. Overall study findings and caveats: In blood, top tumor clones expanded by 2 weeks, shrinking by 4. Without pretreatment biopsies, baseline tumor clonotype presence was undetermined.

Sequencing was performed with immunoSEQ multiplex PCR; in TCRdb, only in-frame clones are kept and a portion is missing. The table has roughly 160,000 clones, around 90% seen once. The sequencing here drew on blood, taken from a patient whose treatment included radiotherapy and nephrectomy. The chain has TRBV6-5 and TRBJ1-4; D gene uncertain. This sequence was found in a woman between 45 and 65 years old with renal cell carcinoma. The CDR3: CASSYGWGEKLFF. The CDR3 region has the DNA TGTGCCAGCAGTTACGGGTGGGGTGAAAAACTGTTTTTT.